The present entry profiles one T cell receptor (beta chain) with its context. Its target is unknown. The data were taken from a study of cytomegalovirus exposure and HLA in healthy donors. The CDR3 has 12 residues. Germline CDR1 is ENHRY and CDR2 is SYGVKD. Trimming took 6 bases from V and 6 from J, leaving 12 bases between them. The PCR was carried out with 60 Vbeta primers and 13 Jbeta primers. Profiling relied on immunoSEQ multiplex PCR, and the TCRdb table lists in-frame clones only, not all of them. The sample lists about 130,000 clones; 75% to 85% were seen once. General observations from the study: In a later analysis, V- and J-gene trimming of beta chains associated with a DCLRE1C missense variant, replicated independently. In vitro assays verified that three CMV-associated chains recognized CMV antigens specifically. Most TCR sequences were rare, but some public TCRs occurred in many donors. A few V segments could not be told apart, such as TRBV6-2 and TRBV6-3, and were left out.

The sequenced material came from PBMCs. The receptor was isolated from a middle-aged man in good health and CMV-seronegative. V is TRBV10-3 and J is TRBJ2-7; possibly TRBD2 for D (5 bases). CDR3 nucleotide sequence: TGTGCCATCAGGAACAGCGGAAGCGAGCAGTACTTC. It translates to CAIRNSGSEQYF.